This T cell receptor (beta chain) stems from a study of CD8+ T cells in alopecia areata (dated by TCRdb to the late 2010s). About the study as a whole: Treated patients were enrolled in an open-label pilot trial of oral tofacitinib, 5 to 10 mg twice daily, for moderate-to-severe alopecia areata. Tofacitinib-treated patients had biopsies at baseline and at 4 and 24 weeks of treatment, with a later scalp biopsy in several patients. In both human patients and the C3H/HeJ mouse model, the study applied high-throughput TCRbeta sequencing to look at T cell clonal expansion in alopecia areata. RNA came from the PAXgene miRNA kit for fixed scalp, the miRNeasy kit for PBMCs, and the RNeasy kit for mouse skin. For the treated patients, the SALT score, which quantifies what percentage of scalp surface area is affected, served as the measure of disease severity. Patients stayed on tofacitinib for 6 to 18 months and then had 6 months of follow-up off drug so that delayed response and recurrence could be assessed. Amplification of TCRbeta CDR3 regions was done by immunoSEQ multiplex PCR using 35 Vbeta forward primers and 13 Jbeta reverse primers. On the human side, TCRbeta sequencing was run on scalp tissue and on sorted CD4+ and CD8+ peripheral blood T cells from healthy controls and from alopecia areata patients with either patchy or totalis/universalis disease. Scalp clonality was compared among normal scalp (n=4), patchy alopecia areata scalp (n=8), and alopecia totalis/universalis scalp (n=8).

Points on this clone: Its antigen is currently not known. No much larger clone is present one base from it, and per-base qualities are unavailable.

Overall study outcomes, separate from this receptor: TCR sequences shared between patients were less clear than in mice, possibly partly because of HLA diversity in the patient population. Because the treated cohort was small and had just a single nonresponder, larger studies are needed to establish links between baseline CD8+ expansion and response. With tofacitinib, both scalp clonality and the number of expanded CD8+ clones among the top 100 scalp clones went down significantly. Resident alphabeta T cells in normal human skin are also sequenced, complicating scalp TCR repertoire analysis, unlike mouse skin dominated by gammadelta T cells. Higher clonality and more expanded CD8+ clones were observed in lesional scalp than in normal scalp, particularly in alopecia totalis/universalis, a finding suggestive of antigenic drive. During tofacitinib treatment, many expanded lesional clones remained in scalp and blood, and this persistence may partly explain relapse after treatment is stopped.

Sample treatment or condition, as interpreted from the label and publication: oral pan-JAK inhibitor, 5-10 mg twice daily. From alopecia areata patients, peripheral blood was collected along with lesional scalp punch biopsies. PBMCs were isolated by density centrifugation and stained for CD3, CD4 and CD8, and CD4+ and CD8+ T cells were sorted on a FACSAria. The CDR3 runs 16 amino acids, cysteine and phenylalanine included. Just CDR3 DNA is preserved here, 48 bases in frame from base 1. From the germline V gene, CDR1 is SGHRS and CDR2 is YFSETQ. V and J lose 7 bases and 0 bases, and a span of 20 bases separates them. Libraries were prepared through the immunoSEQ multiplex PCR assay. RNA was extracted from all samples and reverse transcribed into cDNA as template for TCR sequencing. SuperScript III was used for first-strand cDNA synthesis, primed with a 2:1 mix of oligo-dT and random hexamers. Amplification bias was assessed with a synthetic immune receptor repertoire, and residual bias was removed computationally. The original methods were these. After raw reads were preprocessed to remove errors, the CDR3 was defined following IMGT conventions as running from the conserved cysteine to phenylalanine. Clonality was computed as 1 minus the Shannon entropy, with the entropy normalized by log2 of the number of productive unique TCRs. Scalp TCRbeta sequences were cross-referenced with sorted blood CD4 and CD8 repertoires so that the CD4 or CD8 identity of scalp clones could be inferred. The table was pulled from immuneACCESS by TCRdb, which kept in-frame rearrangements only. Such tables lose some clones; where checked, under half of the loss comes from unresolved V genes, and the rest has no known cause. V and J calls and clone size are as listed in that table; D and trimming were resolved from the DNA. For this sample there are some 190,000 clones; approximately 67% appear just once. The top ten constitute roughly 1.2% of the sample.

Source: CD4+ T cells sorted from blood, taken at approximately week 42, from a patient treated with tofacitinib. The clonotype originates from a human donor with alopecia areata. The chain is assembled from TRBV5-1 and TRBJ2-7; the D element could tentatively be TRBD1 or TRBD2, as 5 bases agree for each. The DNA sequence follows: TGCGCCAGCTCCCGGGGCGACCCCCGGAGCTCCTACGAGCAGTACTTC. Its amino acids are CASSRGDPRSSYEQYF.